A single sample gave rise to the 11 T cell receptor beta chains below, sequenced in a study of cytomegalovirus exposure and HLA in healthy donors. 60 Vbeta and 13 Jbeta primers were used in PCR. The table came from immunoSEQ multiplex PCR; TCRdb's copy has only in-frame clones and leaves some out. The data hold approximately 100,000 clones, with around 79% observed a single time. What was sequenced was PBMCs. The receptors originated from a woman aged 40 to 49 in good health and CMV-seronegative.

The chain employs TRBV7-9 and TRBJ2-7; TRBD1 matches at 7 bases. The CDR3 is 15 amino acids. Germline trimming cut 10 bases from V and 1 base from J; bases unmatched to any gene: 13. Per the germline V gene, CDR1 is SEHNR and CDR2 is FQNEAQ (reference sequence). CDR3 residues: CAKKGARRFSYEQYF. The CDR3 region has the DNA TGTGCCAAAAAGGGGGCGCGTCGATTTTCCTACGAGCAGTACTTC. The variable domain in full, completed from reference TRBV7-9 and TRBJ2-7, reads DTGVSQNPRHKITKRGQNVTFRCDPISEHNRLYWYRQTLGQGPEFLTYFQNEAQLEKSRLLSDRFSAERPKGSFSTLEIQRTEQGDSAMYLCAKKGARRFSYEQYFGPGTRLTVT.

This clone has a handful of counts. The chain is built from TRBV30 and TRBJ2-6; TRBD1 might be the D (6 bases). V shed 1 base and J shed 2 bases, with 15 bases lying between them. The CDR3 has 17 residues. Germline CDR1 is GTSNPN and CDR2 is SVGIG (reference sequence). CDR3 residues: CAWSAGVGAAGANVLTF. In DNA form, the CDR3 reads TGTGCCTGGAGTGCAGGGGTCGGAGCGGCTGGGGCCAACGTCCTGACTTTC.

The chain links TRBV19 to TRBJ2-2; 8 bases line up with TRBD1. Germline trimming cut 2 bases from V and 3 bases from J; bases unmatched to any gene: 14. This CDR3 is built from 19 residues. Germline-derived CDR1 and CDR2 are LNHDA and SQIVND (reference sequence). The CDR3 loop reads CASSIIGQGREYYTGELFF. CDR3 DNA: TGTGCCAGTAGTATAATCGGACAGGGAAGGGAATATTACACCGGGGAGCTGTTTTTT.

The genes are TRBV6-1 and TRBJ2-7; 9 bases fit TRBD1. The J segment lost 5 bases and the V segment lost 8 bases, leaving 13 bases of the junction unmatched. This CDR3 comprises 15 residues. Germline CDR1 MNHNS, CDR2 SASEGT. CDR3 DNA: TGTGCCAGCGGCGAGGAAAAGACAGGGGGTAACGAGCAGTACTTC. This encodes CASGEEKTGGNEQYF.

The chain is built from TRBV5-1 and TRBJ2-1, with 13 positions matching TRBD2. The J segment lost 7 bases and the V segment lost 4 bases, leaving 11 bases of the junction unmatched. The CDR3 has 17 amino acids. Germline V gives CDR1 SGHRS, CDR2 YFSETQ. CDR3 in amino acids: CASSPETSGGALNEQFF. Here the CDR3 DNA reads TGCGCCAGCAGCCCTGAAACTAGCGGGGGGGCATTAAATGAGCAGTTCTTC. Full variable domain (outside the CDR3, taken from reference TRBV5-1 and TRBJ2-1): KAGVTQTPRYLIKTRGQQVTLSCSPISGHRSVSWYQQTPGQGLQFLFEYFSETQRNKGNFPGRFSGRQFSNSRSEMNVSTLELGDSALYLCASSPETSGGALNEQFFGPGTRLTVL.

This rearrangement joins TRBV5-4 to TRBJ1-2, with 8 bases aligning to TRBD1. This CDR3 comprises 14 residues. After removal of 5 bases from V and 8 bases from J, the junction contained 11 bases not matched to a gene. Germline assignment: CDR1 SGHNT and CDR2 YYREEE (reference sequence). The CDR3 coding sequence is TGTGCCAGCAGTCGGAATACAGGGGGGGGCGGCTACACCTTC. As protein: CASSRNTGGGGYTF.

This clone was found a few times. One end of the junction is discordant with germline, which a read error may explain. The rearrangement links TRBV7-9 to TRBJ1-2; D remains ambiguous. Germline V gene data show CDR1 as SEHNR and CDR2 as FQNEAQ (reference sequence). CDR3 length: 14 residues. The CDR3: CSSSPSIEGYGYTF. The CDR3 region has the DNA TGTTCCAGCAGCCCTAGCATTGAGGGCTATGGCTACACCTTC.

This rearrangement joins TRBV5-1 to TRBJ1-1, with D unclear. This CDR3 region has 14 residues. CDR1 is SGHRS, CDR2 YFSETQ, per germline. The V and J ends lost 0 bases and 1 base respectively, with 7 bases between them. The CDR3 nucleotides are TGCGCCAGCAGCTTGGTGACACCGAACACTGAAGCTTTCTTT. The encoded protein is CASSLVTPNTEAFF.

CDR3 amino acids: CASSLQGIQYF. CDR3 DNA: TGCGCCAGCAGCCTTCAGGGTATTCAGTACTTC. The V and J genes are TRBV5-1 and TRBJ2-4; weak D call: TRBD1 (5 bases). The CDR3 sequence is 11 residues long. V lost 4 bases and J lost 10, with 9 bases in between. The germline V gene encodes CDR1 SGHRS and CDR2 YFSETQ.

The J gene is TRBJ2-5, the V gene TRBV6-6, with a tentative D call TRBD2 (5 bases). Germline CDR1 is MNHNY and CDR2 is SVGAGI (reference sequence). This CDR3 region has 15 residues. V shed 6 bases and J shed 3 bases, with 17 bases lying between them. CDR3 sequence: CASRDGLRTKETQYF. The CDR3 bases are TGTGCCAGCAGGGATGGACTCAGAACAAAAGAGACCCAGTACTTC.

Turning to this clone: One junction end does not reproduce the germline sequence, and a read error may be involved. This rearrangement joins TRBV7-9 to TRBJ2-3; D gene uncertain. Germline CDR1 reads SEHNR; CDR2 reads FQNEAQ (reference sequence). CDR3 length: 12 amino acids. CDR3 DNA: TGTTCCAGCAGCTCAAGCACAGATACGCAGTATTTT. This encodes CSSSSSTDTQYF.